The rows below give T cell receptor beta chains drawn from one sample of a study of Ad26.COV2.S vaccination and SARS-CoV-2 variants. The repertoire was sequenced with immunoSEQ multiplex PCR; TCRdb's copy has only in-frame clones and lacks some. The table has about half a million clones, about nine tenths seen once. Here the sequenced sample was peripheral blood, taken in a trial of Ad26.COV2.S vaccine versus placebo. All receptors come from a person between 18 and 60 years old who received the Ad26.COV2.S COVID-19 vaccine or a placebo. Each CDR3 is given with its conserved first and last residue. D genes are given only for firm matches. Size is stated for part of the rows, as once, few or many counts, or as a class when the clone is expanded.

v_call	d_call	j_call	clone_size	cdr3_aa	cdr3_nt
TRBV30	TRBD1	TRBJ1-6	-	CAWSVPRTGIGDSPLHF	TGTGCCTGGAGTGTACCGCGGACAGGGATAGGGGATTCACCCCTCCACTTT
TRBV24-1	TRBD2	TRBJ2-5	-	CATSDLGTSGQETQYF	TGTGCCACCAGTGACCTTGGGACTAGCGGACAAGAGACCCAGTACTTC
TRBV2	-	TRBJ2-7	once	CASSEGGVYEQYF	TGTGCCAGCAGTGAAGGGGGGGTCTACGAGCAGTACTTC
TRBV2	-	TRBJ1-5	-	CASLGQSNQPQHF	TGTGCCAGCTTGGGGCAGTCGAATCAGCCCCAGCATTTT
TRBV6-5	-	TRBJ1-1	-	CASKGGSMNTEAFF	TGTGCCAGCAAGGGCGGGAGTATGAACACTGAAGCTTTCTTT
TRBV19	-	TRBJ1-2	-	CASSILGTLKPYGYTF	TGTGCCAGTAGTATATTGGGGACCTTGAAACCCTATGGCTACACCTTC
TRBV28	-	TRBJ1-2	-	CASSSGTGPSYGYTF	TGTGCCAGCAGTTCAGGAACAGGGCCCTCCTATGGCTACACCTTC
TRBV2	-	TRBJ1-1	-	CASITTTAFF	TGTGCCAGCATTACGACGACAGCTTTCTTT
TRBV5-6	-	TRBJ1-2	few	CASSRGRVHPPGYTF	TGTGCCAGCAGTAGGGGTAGAGTACACCCCCCCGGCTACACCTTC
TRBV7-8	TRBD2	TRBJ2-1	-	CASSWLAGVAYNEQFF	TGTGCCAGCAGCTGGCTTGCGGGGGTAGCTTACAATGAGCAGTTCTTC
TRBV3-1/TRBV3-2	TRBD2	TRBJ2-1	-	CASSQDLASGWNEQFF	TGTGCCAGCAGCCAAGACTTGGCTAGCGGGTGGAATGAGCAGTTCTTC
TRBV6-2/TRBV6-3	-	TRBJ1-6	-	CASSRPAFYNSPLHF	TGTGCCAGCAGCCGACCGGCGTTCTATAATTCACCCCTCCACTTT
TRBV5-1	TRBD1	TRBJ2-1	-	CATAGTGENEQFF	TGCGCCACCGCTGGGACAGGGGAGAATGAGCAGTTCTTC
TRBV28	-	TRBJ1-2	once	CASSLSGSNYGYTF	TGTGCCAGCAGTTTATCAGGGTCTAACTATGGCTACACCTTC
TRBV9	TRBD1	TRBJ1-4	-	CASSARTGQGNEKLFF	TGTGCCAGCAGCGCCCGGACAGGTCAGGGTAATGAAAAACTGTTTTTT
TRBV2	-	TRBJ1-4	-	CASSLGGHRALNEKLFF	TGTGCCAGCAGTCTGGGGGGACACAGGGCCCTTAATGAAAAACTGTTTTTT
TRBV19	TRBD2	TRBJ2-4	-	CASSRTGTSGMKAKNIQYF	TGTGCCAGTAGTAGGACCGGGACTAGCGGGATGAAAGCCAAAAACATTCAGTACTTC
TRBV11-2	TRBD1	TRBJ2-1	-	CASSFYRDRGEQFF	TGTGCCAGCAGCTTCTACCGGGACAGGGGGGAGCAGTTCTTC
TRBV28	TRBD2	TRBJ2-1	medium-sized	CASLGTSEVEQFF	TGTGCCAGCCTCGGGACTAGCGAGGTAGAGCAGTTCTTC
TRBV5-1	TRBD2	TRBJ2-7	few	CASSFSGLAGHEQYF	TGCGCCAGCAGCTTCTCGGGACTAGCGGGACACGAGCAGTACTTC
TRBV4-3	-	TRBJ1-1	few	CASSQEVLNTEAFF	TGCGCCAGCAGCCAAGAGGTACTGAACACTGAAGCTTTCTTT
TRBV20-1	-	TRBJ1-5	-	CSASRGFSNQPQHF	TGCAGTGCTAGTCGGGGCTTCAGCAATCAGCCCCAGCATTTT
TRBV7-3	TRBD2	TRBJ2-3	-	CASSLMGSGGLLDTQYF	TGTGCCAGCAGCCTAATGGGTAGCGGGGGGTTATTGGATACGCAGTATTTT
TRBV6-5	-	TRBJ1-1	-	CASRTNPNTEAFF	TGTGCCAGCAGAACCAATCCGAACACTGAAGCTTTCTTT
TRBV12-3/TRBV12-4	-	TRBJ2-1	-	CASSFLCEQFF	TGTGCCAGCAGTTTTTTGTGTGAGCAGTTCTTC
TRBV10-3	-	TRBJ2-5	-	CAISGGETQYF	TGTGCCATCAGCGGAGGAGAGACCCAGTACTTC
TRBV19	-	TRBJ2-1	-	CASRTDAGLVNEQFF	TGTGCCAGTAGGACCGACGCGGGTCTGGTCAATGAGCAGTTCTTC
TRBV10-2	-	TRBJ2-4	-	CASSEWNAAKNIQYF	TGCGCCAGCAGTGAATGGAACGCGGCCAAAAACATTCAGTACTTC
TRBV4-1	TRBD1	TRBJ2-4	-	CASSQDGQGLELAKNIQYF	TGCGCCAGCAGCCAAGACGGACAGGGGCTCGAACTAGCCAAAAACATTCAGTACTTC
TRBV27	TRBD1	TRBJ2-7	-	CASTPSLGQTYEQYF	TGTGCCAGCACCCCATCCTTGGGACAGACTTACGAGCAGTACTTC
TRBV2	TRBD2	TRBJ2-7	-	CASSENEGLAAEQYF	TGTGCCAGCAGTGAAAATGAGGGACTAGCGGCCGAGCAGTACTTC
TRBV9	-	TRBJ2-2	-	CASSVSANTGELFF	TGTGCCAGCAGCGTAAGTGCGAACACCGGGGAGCTGTTTTTT
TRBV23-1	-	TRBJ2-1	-	CASSPGESYNEQFF	TGCGCCAGCAGTCCGGGGGAGTCCTACAATGAGCAGTTCTTC
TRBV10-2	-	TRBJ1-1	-	CASGRAGPNTEAFF	TGCGCCAGCGGAAGGGCCGGCCCGAACACTGAAGCTTTCTTT
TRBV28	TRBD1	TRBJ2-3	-	CASSLRQGTDTQYF	TGTGCCAGCAGTCTACGACAGGGAACAGATACGCAGTATTTT
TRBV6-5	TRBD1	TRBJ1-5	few	CASGGGQPNQPQHF	TGTGCCAGCGGGGGGGGACAGCCTAATCAGCCCCAGCATTTT
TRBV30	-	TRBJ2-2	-	CAWTVVNTGELFF	TGTGCCTGGACGGTGGTAAACACCGGGGAGCTGTTTTTT
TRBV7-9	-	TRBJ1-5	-	CASSLGADNQPQHF	TGTGCCAGCAGCTTAGGGGCCGACAATCAGCCCCAGCATTTT
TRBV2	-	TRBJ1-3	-	CASRGQVSGNTIYF	TGTGCCAGCAGGGGTCAAGTATCTGGAAACACCATATATTTT
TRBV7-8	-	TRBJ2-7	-	CASSTGLFYEQYF	TGTGCCAGCAGCACCGGACTTTTCTACGAGCAGTACTTC
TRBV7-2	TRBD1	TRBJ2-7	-	CASSYGTGKGVAYEQYF	TGTGCCAGCAGTTACGGGACAGGGAAGGGAGTCGCTTACGAGCAGTACTTC
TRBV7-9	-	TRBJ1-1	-	CASSLSGNTEAFF	TGTGCCAGCAGCTTATCGGGGAACACTGAAGCTTTCTTT
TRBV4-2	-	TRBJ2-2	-	CASSEDLLLGELFF	TGTGCCAGCAGCGAAGACCTGCTTCTCGGGGAGCTGTTTTTT
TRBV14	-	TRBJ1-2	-	CASSQGGGAKAGGYTF	TGTGCCAGCAGCCAAGGTGGCGGGGCTAAGGCGGGAGGCTACACCTTC
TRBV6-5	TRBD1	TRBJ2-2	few	CASSRGLGGELFF	TGTGCCAGCTCCAGGGGGCTAGGCGGGGAGCTGTTTTTT
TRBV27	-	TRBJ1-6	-	CASSSVPSGSPLHF	TGTGCCAGCAGCTCTGTACCCTCCGGTTCACCCCTCCACTTT
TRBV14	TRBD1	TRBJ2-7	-	CASSLGGGPYEQYF	TGTGCCAGCAGCCTAGGGGGCGGCCCCTACGAGCAGTACTTC
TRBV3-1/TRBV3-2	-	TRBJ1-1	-	CASSLTQLQGEAFF	TGTGCCAGCAGCTTAACTCAACTCCAGGGAGAAGCTTTCTTT
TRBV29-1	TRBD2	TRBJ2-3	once	CSGRSPWTSGGADTQYF	TGCAGCGGACGAAGCCCTTGGACTAGCGGGGGGGCAGATACGCAGTATTTT
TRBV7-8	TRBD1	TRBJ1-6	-	CASSNRDRPYNSPLHF	TGTGCCAGCAGCAACCGGGACAGGCCCTATAATTCACCCCTCCACTTT